These 18 T cell receptor beta chains were sequenced from one sample in a study of cytomegalovirus exposure and HLA in healthy donors. Primers: 60 Vbeta forward and 13 Jbeta reverse. The data were produced by immunoSEQ multiplex PCR, yet TCRdb's version contains in-frame clones alone and is incomplete. Of some 180,000 clones detected, roughly 72% appear once; the ten largest clones hold about 1.9%. The sample was PBMCs. Receptors were obtained from a man younger than 40 in good health and CMV-seronegative.

The chain has TRBV7-2 and TRBJ2-7; the match to TRBD2 covers 11 bases. V shed 5 bases and J 0 bases; nucleotides not matched to a gene: 6. The CDR3 spans 16 residues. Germline CDR1 and CDR2: SGHTA and FQGNSA. The CDR3 DNA reads as TGTGCCAGCAGCCCCAGACTAGCGGGGTTCTCCTACGAGCAGTACTTC. Its translation: CASSPRLAGFSYEQYF.

The CDR3 sequence is CASSTTGTGTDTQYF. The DNA of the CDR3 is TGTGCCAGTAGTACCACCGGGACAGGCACAGATACGCAGTATTTT. This chain links TRBV19 with TRBJ2-3; 7 nucleotides line up with TRBD1. Germline assignment: CDR1 LNHDA and CDR2 SQIVND (reference sequence). The CDR3 runs 15 residues. Trimming took 4 bases from V and 1 from J; bases not matched to a gene: 5. Full variable domain (missing parts from reference TRBV19 and TRBJ2-3): DGGITQSPKYLFRKEGQNVTLSCEQNLNHDAMYWYRQDPGQGLRLIYYSQIVNDFQKGDIAEGYSVSREKKESFPLTVTSAQKNPTAFYLCASSTTGTGTDTQYFGPGTRLTVL.

This chain connects TRBV29-1 to TRBJ1-1; tentative D call: TRBD1 (5 bases). V lost 2 bases and J 1 base, leaving 8 bases between the germline ends. Per germline, CDR1 SQVTM and CDR2 ANQGSEA. The CDR3 consists of 13 residues. CDR3 coding DNA: TGCAGCGTTGAACGCAGGGCGAACACTGAAGCTTTCTTT. Amino acid sequence: CSVERRANTEAFF.

The V gene is TRBV7-9, the J gene TRBJ2-1; D perhaps matches TRBD1 (5 bases). Germline assignment: CDR1 SEHNR and CDR2 FQNEAQ (reference sequence). Trimming left V 5 bases short and J 1 base short, with 18 bases between. The CDR3 consists of 17 residues. CDR3 coding DNA: TGTGCCAGCAGCCCTCCCAGGGTGGGAAGTTCCTACAATGAGCAGTTCTTC. Translation: CASSPPRVGSSYNEQFF.

V is TRBV6-1 and J is TRBJ2-7, with D perhaps TRBD1 (6 bases). CDR1 is MNHNS and CDR2 is SASEGT in the germline V gene. The ends were cut back, 9 bases at V and 1 base at J, with 10 bases in the middle. The CDR3 is made up of 12 amino acids. The CDR3 region has the DNA TGTGCCAGTACAGGGTTATCCTACGAGCAGTACTTC. Its translation: CASTGLSYEQYF.

The chain combines TRBV19 with TRBJ2-2; 8 bases match TRBD2. The CDR3 totals 14 residues. The V gene end was trimmed by 5 bases and the J gene end by 6 bases; junction bases not matched to a gene: 5. CDR1 is LNHDA and CDR2 is SQIVND in the germline V gene (reference sequence). CDR3: CASSWGTSAGELFF. DNA for the CDR3: TGTGCCAGTAGTTGGGGGACTAGTGCCGGGGAGCTGTTTTTT. Combining the CDR3 with reference TRBV19 and TRBJ2-2 gives the whole variable domain DGGITQSPKYLFRKEGQNVTLSCEQNLNHDAMYWYRQDPGQGLRLIYYSQIVNDFQKGDIAEGYSVSREKKESFPLTVTSAQKNPTAFYLCASSWGTSAGELFFGEGSRLTVL.

This chain joins TRBV19 and TRBJ2-7; no reliable D call. The CDR3 has 14 amino acids. The V gene's germline CDR1 is LNHDA and CDR2 SQIVND (reference sequence). Trimming removed 6 bases at V and 2 bases at J, with 14 bases between. CDR3: CASRFSHAAYEQYF. CDR3 bases: TGTGCCAGTAGATTTTCCCACGCGGCCTACGAGCAGTACTTC.

This clone was seen just once. One junction end does not reproduce the germline sequence, and a read error may be involved. The gene calls are TRBV7-9 and TRBJ2-7; D gene unclear. The CDR3 totals 15 residues. CDR1 SEHNR and CDR2 FQNEAQ come from the germline V gene (reference sequence). The CDR3 protein is CAGSLSFDTVYEQYF. The CDR3 bases are TGTGCCGGCAGCTTATCCTTCGACACGGTCTACGAGCAGTACTTC.

This clone was seen just once. The gene calls are TRBV30 and TRBJ1-1, with 7 bases identical to TRBD1. The germline gives CDR1 GTSNPN, CDR2 SVGIG (reference sequence). The CDR3 contains 13 residues. The J segment lost 6 bases and the V segment lost 3 bases, leaving 7 bases of the junction unmatched. The CDR3 nucleotides are TGTGCCTGGAGCCCGACAGGGCTCGCTGAAGCTTTCTTT. Its protein product is CAWSPTGLAEAFF.

This chain uses TRBV19 with TRBJ2-5; tentative D call: TRBD1 (5 bases). Trimming left V 0 bases short and J 1 base short, with 15 bases between. There are 17 residues in the CDR3. Germline lookup yields CDR1 LNHDA and CDR2 SQIVND (reference sequence). The CDR3 nucleotides read TGTGCCAGTAGTATAGAATTGACGACAGCGACCCAAGAGACCCAGTACTTC. This encodes CASSIELTTATQETQYF.

The genes are TRBV18 and TRBJ2-2; no definite D call. The CDR3 contains 15 residues. Per the germline V gene, CDR1 is KGHSH and CDR2 is LQKENI. Between the trimmed V and J ends, which lost 3 bases and 6 bases, there was a span of 14 bases. The CDR3 here is CASSPLRTEAGELFF. DNA for the CDR3: TGTGCCAGCTCACCCCTAAGAACCGAGGCCGGGGAGCTGTTTTTT.

This clone was seen only a few times. The chain joins TRBV29-1 to TRBJ1-5; 7 positions match TRBD1. The CDR3 consists of 12 residues. Germline V CDR1 and CDR2: SQVTM, ANQGSEA. V shed 7 bases and J 2 bases; nucleotides not matched to a gene: 2. The CDR3 region has the DNA TGCAGCGCAGGACAGGGCAATCAGCCCCAGCATTTT. The encoded protein is CSAGQGNQPQHF.

The CDR3 loop is CSAHRGPNTEAFF. The CDR3 region has the DNA TGCAGCGCACACAGGGGCCCGAACACTGAAGCTTTCTTT. J is TRBJ1-1 and V is TRBV29-1, with 7 bases that match TRBD1. The germline V gene has CDR1 SQVTM and CDR2 ANQGSEA. The CDR3 sequence is 13 residues long. With 7 bases clipped from V and 1 base from J, the junction kept 6 bases outside the gene matches.

V usage is TRBV7-9 and J usage is TRBJ2-3, with 7 bases aligning to TRBD2. The CDR3 covers 15 residues. Germline loops: CDR1 SEHNR, CDR2 FQNEAQ (reference sequence). The V and J ends lost 7 bases and 6 bases, in that order; junction bases with no gene match: 13. The CDR3 is CASTWRVREVDTQYF. CDR3 coding DNA: TGTGCCAGCACCTGGAGAGTCCGGGAGGTCGATACGCAGTATTTT.

This chain uses TRBV27 with TRBJ1-2; D perhaps matches TRBD1 (6 bases). This CDR3 spans 13 amino acids. V gave up 5 bases and J gave up 8 bases, with 15 bases separating them. From germline, CDR1 is MNHEY and CDR2 SMNVEV (reference sequence). The CDR3 region is CASSGPSGVGYTF. The CDR3 nucleotides are TGTGCCAGCAGTGGACCTTCAGGGGTCGGCTACACCTTC.

A remark on this clone: Other DNA sequences of this sample code for an identical CDR3. This sequence joins TRBV5-1 and TRBJ2-7, with D perhaps matching TRBD2 (6 bases). Germline values: CDR1 SGHRS, CDR2 YFSETQ. V was cut by 0 bases and J by 6 bases, with 7 bases left in between. CDR3 length equals 12 residues. The CDR3 sequence is CASSLAGSEQYF. The CDR3 bases are TGCGCCAGCAGCTTGGCCGGGAGCGAGCAGTACTTC.

The J gene is TRBJ2-1, the V gene TRBV27, with D perhaps TRBD1 (7 bases). CDR3 length: 15 residues. V was cut by 8 bases and J by 2 bases, with 16 bases left in between. Germline V lookup: CDR1 MNHEY, CDR2 SMNVEV (reference sequence). CDR3 sequence (DNA): TGTGCCAGCGAAAGCAGGGGGGATACCTACAATGAGCAGTTCTTC. Its protein is CASESRGDTYNEQFF.

CDR3 nucleotide sequence: TGTGCCTGGAGTCTAGACACCGGGGAGCTGTTTTTT. It yields the protein CAWSLDTGELFF. The V gene is TRBV30, the J gene TRBJ2-2; no clear D gene. This CDR3 is built from 12 residues. Trimming removed 2 bases from V and 3 bases from J, with 4 bases in between. CDR1 GTSNPN and CDR2 SVGIG come from the germline V gene (reference sequence).